This TCR beta chain was captured by sequencing in a study of early T cells in non-severe SARS-CoV-2 infection. Whole-study context: Sequenced bulk RNA came from whole blood that was unsorted, and chains were unpaired. Findings of the study overall: Comparison of clonotypes with VDJdb favored anti-spike CD8 responses while missing private and CD4 specificities.

Unique molecular identifiers were affixed to single, distinct cDNA molecules. TCRdb recomputed calls from the 5' RACE reads with MiXCR, one row per CDR3 protein. This sample has about 50,000 distinct CDR3 sequences, with about 6.2% found just once. This clonotype was picked up a small number of times. Its target is unknown. The V end lost 3 bases, the J end lost 11 bases, and 14 bases lay between the germline ends. The CDR3 is made up of 14 amino acids. Germline assignment: CDR1 LGHNA and CDR2 YNFKEQ. This TCR was sampled from an adult who was a healthcare worker with PCR-confirmed SARS-CoV-2 infection or an uninfected control (not recorded which). The chain links TRBV4-2 to TRBJ1-6, with D maybe TRBD1 (6 bases). Source: whole blood, taken at baseline. CDR3 amino acids: CASSHRDKDAPLHF. The CDR3 bases are TGTGCCAGCAGCCACCGGGACAAGGATGCACCCCTCCACTTT.